The TCR beta chain described here comes from a study of blood T cell repertoires in COVID-19. The trim removed 4 bases at V and 4 bases at J, leaving 9 bases unmatched. There are 15 residues in the CDR3. Per the germline V gene, CDR1 is SEHNR and CDR2 is FQNEAQ (reference sequence). This table comes from immunoSEQ multiplex PCR, and its TCRdb copy is limited to in-frame clones, with some not included. Here the sample spans about 180,000 clones, 89% being singletons. The sequenced material came from peripheral blood. This rearrangement joins TRBV7-9 to TRBJ2-7, with 8 bases matching TRBD1. The sequence was obtained from a man between 18 and 29 years old who had recovered from COVID-19. The CDR3 sequence: CASSSDRENPYEQYF. For the CDR3, the DNA is TGTGCCAGCAGCTCGGACAGGGAGAATCCATACGAGCAGTACTTC. Using reference TRBV7-9 and TRBJ2-7 for the parts outside the CDR3, the full variable domain is DTGVSQNPRHKITKRGQNVTFRCDPISEHNRLYWYRQTLGQGPEFLTYFQNEAQLEKSRLLSDRFSAERPKGSFSTLEIQRTEQGDSAMYLCASSSDRENPYEQYFGPGTRLTVT.